This T cell receptor beta chain was captured in a study of cytomegalovirus exposure and HLA in healthy donors (dated by TCRdb to about 2017). About the study as a whole: According to an earlier analysis of around 600 of the donors, some 180 million T cells yielded 117 million unique TCR beta sequences and 250 to 350 Gb of sequence data. An early release covering about 600 HLA-typed donors comprised 250 to 350 gigabases of sequencing data and some 79 million unique TCR sequences. The genetic ancestry cluster associated with self-reported Caucasian donors included approximately 85% of the roughly 400 genotyped donors. The study was designed to test whether signatures of past pathogen exposure could be identified by cataloging public T cell receptors. The study used immunosequencing to profile the T cell repertoires of more than 650 subjects and linked those repertoires to cytomegalovirus serostatus. A separate validation cohort of roughly 130 different subjects was used in addition to the roughly 720-subject first cohort. The study combined high-throughput TCR immunosequencing, statistical association of individual TCRs with disease status, and machine learning to predict cytomegalovirus infection status. To study patterns of TCR occurrence, a later analysis re-analyzed previously published TCR beta repertoires from around 670 donors and added high-resolution HLA genotyping. Rather than using new phenotypic data, the later analysis identified candidate immune exposures from TCR beta sequences and from how often those sequences occurred across donors. To decide whether each TCR beta V gene segment behaved as functional or pseudogenic, an earlier analysis of nearly 600 of the donors relied on high-throughput TCR beta sequencing. Donor age, sex, ethnicity and CMV serostatus were compiled alongside the repertoire data. A later genetic analysis used genome-wide SNP genotypes for about 60% of the roughly 700 donors, treating that subset as a discovery cohort. All discovery cohort repertoires had been generated using a single sequencing platform. Class I and class II HLA loci were covered by the typing at four-digit resolution. Typing coverage differed by locus: A, B, C, DRB1 and DQB1 were typed in roughly 629-630 donors, DQA1 in 522, DPA1 in approximately 600, and DPB1 in 472. Four to six DR-DQ haplotypes were handled as single units for association and clustering, since linkage in the cohort was strong. Among some 400 genotyped donors of the cohort, an average of roughly 240,000 unique TCR beta nucleotide sequences were sequenced per donor, roughly 18% of them non-productive. The paper as a whole reports these results and caveats: V-gene and J-gene trimming of TCR beta chains was associated with a missense DCLRE1C variant in a later genetic analysis, and the association was replicated in an independent cohort. The only immune exposure information available for the cohort was CMV serostatus. Broadly in line with IMGT annotations, most TCR beta V segments showed up in productive rearrangements about 87% or about 30% of the time in an earlier analysis of 450 to 750 of the donors. Because the 87-base-pair reads could not distinguish some IMGT-functional V segments, including TRBV6-2 and TRBV6-3, those segments were excluded. Most TCR sequences were seen in very few donors, while some public TCRs were found in many individuals. It was suggested by the authors that the approach could potentially be generalized to other disease states and immunological phenotypes. The study gave a list of 150 to 200 TCR beta chains associated with cytomegalovirus. In a later analysis, HLA-associated TCR beta chains were found to be more clonally expanded and to have lower generation probabilities than equally common non-associated chains. A later genetic analysis reported fewer N-insertions in productive TCRs among donors in an Asian-associated ancestry cluster than the roughly 720-donor mean. A later analysis associated 16,951 TCR beta sequences with specific HLA alleles at a false discovery rate of 0.05. When HLA alleles, especially DR and DQ, strongly co-occurred, attributing TCR associations to individual alleles was difficult. Linkage disequilibrium might explain the correlated functional status among segregating V segments, but an unknown experimental factor could not be excluded. The presence/absence analyses assumed that sequencing depth was roughly uniform across donors, and that assumption may not be true. Most CMV-associated TCR beta chains appeared to be HLA-restricted in a later analysis, and the HLA associations seemed to be driven largely by CMV exposure. This cohort had only TCR beta chains sequenced, and the lack of alpha or paired-chain data limited which features could be detected. A further reported finding was that TCR beta sequences accurately predicted the HLA-A and HLA-B alleles for most subjects in the first cohort. A later analysis found that TCR association rates varied across HLA loci, with DRB1 alleles showing the most associated TCRs and HLA-C alleles the fewest. A cluster of highly shared sequence variants was judged likely to be a technical artifact of the sequencing pipeline. The earlier analysis of some 560 of the donors excluded seventeen rarely observed V segments, including chromosome 9 orphons, because counts were too low. Because some donors lacked HLA typing at each locus, the association tests relied only on the typed subset. The classifier was reported to diagnose cytomegalovirus status with high specificity and sensitivity in both the original and validation cohorts. A few of the identified cytomegalovirus-associated TCR beta chains were confirmed in vitro to be specific for cytomegalovirus antigens. Several of the top co-occurrence clusters appeared to be linked to parvovirus B19, influenza, CMV and Epstein-Barr virus, according to a later analysis.

In total, roughly 710 healthy bone marrow donors made up the cohort. At the time of sampling, every cohort member was nominally healthy, though immune exposures that went unrecorded were likely present. The donor was CMV seropositive and was included in the group of 270 or so seropositive cohort members. Each donor provided a peripheral blood sample, and peripheral blood mononuclear cells were used for TCR beta sequencing. Genomic DNA was extracted from the blood cell samples with the Qiagen DNeasy Blood Extraction Kit. As regards this clone: The clone's antigen remains unknown. Base qualities are missing; no much larger clone stands one base away.

The library was built by means of the immunoSEQ multiplex PCR assay. The multiplex PCR relied on a mix of 60 forward primers for TCR Vbeta segments and 13 reverse primers for TCR Jbeta segments. The CDR3 region of rearranged TCR beta genes was amplified from genomic DNA with a multiplex PCR assay. On the Illumina HiSeq System, the amplified TCR beta libraries were sequenced as 87-base-pair reads. Under the source paper's analysis protocol: A later analysis counted some 80 million unique TCR beta chains across the 650 to 700 repertoires, and 10 million to 11 million of these chains were shared by at least two donors. A nearest-neighbor algorithm error-corrected the raw reads and collapsed the reads into unique sequences, merging closely related sequences to remove PCR and sequencing errors. To assign V, D and J gene segments, CDR3 sequences were aligned to IMGT reference sequences. For a sequence to be retained, a match of at least six nucleotides was required to both a V gene segment and a J gene segment. Rearrangements were called productive when the CDR3 lacked stop codons and stayed in frame with V and J; all others were non-productive. CDR3 was defined by IMGT convention, running from the second conserved V-encoded cysteine to the conserved J-encoded phenylalanine. The earlier analysis of approximately 500 of the donors excluded sequences that lacked an unambiguous match to a single V gene segment. In an earlier analysis of 500 to 750 of the donors, V segments were called functional above 56.7% productive rearrangements and were called segregating when the between-donor standard deviation exceeded 5%. A statistical classification framework was built to diagnose cytomegalovirus status from the catalog of TCR beta chain sequences. A later analysis assigned V and J genes by comparing TCR nucleotide sequences with IMGT/GENE-DB human TR gene sequences. Using the TCRdist pipeline, a later analysis assigned CDR3 sequences along with most-parsimonious VDJ recombination scenarios. In a later analysis, every TCR beta chain was defined by the combination of its CDR3 amino acid sequence and its V-gene family, and reads without a unique V-gene family were dropped. A later analysis removed 500 to 650 highly shared, low-generation-probability nucleotide sequences to deal with suspected cross-contamination and a sequencing artifact. In a later analysis, a clonal expansion index was calculated for each public chain from normalized within-repertoire ranks of inferred template counts. A later analysis computed generation probabilities with a VDJ recombination model fitted to out-of-frame rearrangements, and checked the results against IGoR. In a later analysis, TCR-TCR, TCR-HLA and TCR-CMV co-occurrence was scored with hypergeometric tests, and a repertoire-size bias correction was applied to TCR pairs. A later analysis estimated false discovery rates by permuting HLA or CMV assignments 20 times. In a later analysis, co-occurring TCRs were grouped with DBSCAN, and TCRdist sequence similarity was added when clustering was performed within HLA-allele-positive subsets. Co-occurrence clustering excluded repertoires with fewer than 30,000 or more than 120,000 public chains, plus five with anomalous nucleotide sharing. Held by TCRdb, this immuneACCESS table contains in-frame sequences only and omits some clones. Under half of the omission traces to an unresolved V gene where checked; the cause of the rest is unknown. For V, J and clone size, that table is used; D and trimming come from the DNA. For this sample the table gives over 250,000 clones, of which just over 85% were detected only once. 3.5% to 4% of the sample goes to the ten largest clones.

From V the trimming removes 4 bases and from J it removes 4 bases, while the gene matches leave 9 bases of the junction unaccounted for. CDR1 and CDR2 are read off the germline V gene as SNHLY and FYNNEI. The CDR3 sequence holds 15 residues, the cysteine and phenylalanine included. Just CDR3 DNA is preserved here, 45 bases in frame from base 1. The source is a man in his forties in good health and CMV-seropositive. The chain was built from TRBV2 and TRBJ1-1, with 7 central nucleotides matching TRBD1. Sample: PBMCs. DNA sequence: TGTGCCAGCAGTGGTCCTCCCGACAGGGTCACTGAAGCTTTCTTT. Its translation is CASSGPPDRVTEAFF.